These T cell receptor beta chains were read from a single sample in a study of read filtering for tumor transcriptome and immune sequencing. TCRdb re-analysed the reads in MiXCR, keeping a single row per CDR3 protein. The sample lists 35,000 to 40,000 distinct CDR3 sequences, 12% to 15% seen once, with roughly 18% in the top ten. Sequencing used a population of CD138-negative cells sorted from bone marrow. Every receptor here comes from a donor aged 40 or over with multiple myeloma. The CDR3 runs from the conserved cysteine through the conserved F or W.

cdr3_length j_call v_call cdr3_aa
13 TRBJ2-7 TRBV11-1 CASSLVPGPEQYF
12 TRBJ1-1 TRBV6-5 CASSLIGTEAFF
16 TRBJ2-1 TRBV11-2 CASSLFDQGAYNEQFF
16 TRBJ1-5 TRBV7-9 CASSLVSGGADQPQHF
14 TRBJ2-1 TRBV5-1 CASSELSGYNEQFF
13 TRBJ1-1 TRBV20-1 CSAKAGTGDEAFF
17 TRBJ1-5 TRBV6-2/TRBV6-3 CASSYSGGQISNQPQHF
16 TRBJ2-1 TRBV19 CASSPLAGGSYNEQFF
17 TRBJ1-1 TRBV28 CASSSPQVTGRNTEAFF
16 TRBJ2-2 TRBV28 CASRYSGTANTGELFF
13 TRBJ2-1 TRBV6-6 CASRDRSYNEQFF
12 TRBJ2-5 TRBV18 CASSRDSETQYF
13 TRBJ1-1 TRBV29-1 CSVERQQNTEAFF
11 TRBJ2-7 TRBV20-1 CSARGVREQYF
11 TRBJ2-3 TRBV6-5 CASRRTDTQYF
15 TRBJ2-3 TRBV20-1 CSASGQRTFTDTQYF
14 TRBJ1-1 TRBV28 CASSPGFGNTEASF
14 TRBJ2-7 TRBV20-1 CSARGLAPTYEQYF
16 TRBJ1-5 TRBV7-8 CASSPTQGASDQPQHF
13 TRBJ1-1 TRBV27 CASSLGTNTEAFF
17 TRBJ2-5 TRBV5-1 CASSFGPGQISQETQYF
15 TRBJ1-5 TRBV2 CASSESIPGDQPQHF
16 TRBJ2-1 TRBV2 CASSEGQRGDNNEQFF
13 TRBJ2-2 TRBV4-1 CASSRPNTGELFF
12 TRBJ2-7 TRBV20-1 CSANLASYEQYF
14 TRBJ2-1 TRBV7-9 CASSLTDSYSEQFF
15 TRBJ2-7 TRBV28 CASSSFGTGTYEQYF
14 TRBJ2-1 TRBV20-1 CSAIGLAERGEQFF
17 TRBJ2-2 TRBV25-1 CASGASHGTLEDGELFF
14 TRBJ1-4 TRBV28 CASNPGNLGEKLFF
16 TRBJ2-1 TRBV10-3 CAISGTGPPIRNEQFF
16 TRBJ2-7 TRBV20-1 CSARDAVSERGGEQYF
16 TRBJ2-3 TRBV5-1 CASSPAGRQDSDTQYF
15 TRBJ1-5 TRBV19 CASSIGQGRNQPQHF
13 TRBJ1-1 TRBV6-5 CASSYRFSTEAFF
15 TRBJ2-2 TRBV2 CASSDRQLNTGELFF
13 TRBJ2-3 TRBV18 CASSPLLGDTQYF
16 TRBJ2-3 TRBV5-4 CASSLSLAAHTDTQYF
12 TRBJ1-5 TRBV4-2 CASSFLGQPQHF
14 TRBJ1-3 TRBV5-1 CASSTGNRENTIYF
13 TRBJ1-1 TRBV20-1 CSARDQGITEAFF
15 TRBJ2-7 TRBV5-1 CASSLEGLGTREQYF
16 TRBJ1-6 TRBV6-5 CASSQGQGISGSPLHF
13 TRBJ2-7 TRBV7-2 CASSLDHRTEQYF
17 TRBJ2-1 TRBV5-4 CASSRGGGTPDYNEQFF
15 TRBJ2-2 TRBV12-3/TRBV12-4 CATTEQGRGTGGLFF
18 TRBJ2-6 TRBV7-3 CASSLIAGDPSGANVLTF
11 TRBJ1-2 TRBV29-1 CSGVANYGYTF
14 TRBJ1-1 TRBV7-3 CASSLTNMNTEAFF
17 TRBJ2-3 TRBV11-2 CASSLAFKGRVGGTQYF
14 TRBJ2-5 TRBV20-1 CSARDRRVMKTQYF
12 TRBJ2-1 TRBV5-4 CASSLDHNEQFF
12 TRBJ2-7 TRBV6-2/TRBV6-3 CASSLLAYEQYF